The 3 T cell receptor beta chains listed next were all sequenced from one sample in a study of cytomegalovirus exposure and HLA in healthy donors. 60 Vbeta and 13 Jbeta primers were used in PCR. TCRdb's copy holds only in-frame clones and misses some; the assay was immunoSEQ multiplex PCR. There are approximately 180,000 clones in the sample; about 80% occur only once, and roughly 0.99% lies in the top ten. Sequenced material: PBMCs. The receptors derive from a woman aged 40 to 50 in good health and CMV-seronegative.

This clone was picked up a small number of times. The chain links TRBV7-8 to TRBJ2-7, with D possibly matching TRBD2 (6 bases). Trimming cost V 1 base and J 0 bases, with 16 bases left between them. CDR1 and CDR2 from the germline V gene are SGHVS and FQNEAQ. The CDR3 is made up of 17 amino acids. Written as DNA, the CDR3 is TGTGCCAGCAGCTTAGAGTGGCCAGCGGGTCTCTCCTACGAGCAGTACTTC. Translating gives CASSLEWPAGLSYEQYF.

This clone came up once. The chain links TRBV30 to TRBJ1-5; no reliable D call. CDR1 is GTSNPN and CDR2 is SVGIG in the germline V gene (reference sequence). Between the trimmed V and J ends, which lost 3 bases and 4 bases, there was a span of 13 bases. CDR3 length: 14 amino acids. The DNA of the CDR3 is TGTGCCTGGAGCCGAGGATCATCAAATCAGCCCCAGCATTTT. Protein: CAWSRGSSNQPQHF.

This clone was found a few times. The chain employs TRBV30 and TRBJ2-1; 10 nucleotides align to TRBD2. Germline V CDR1 and CDR2: GTSNPN, SVGIG (reference sequence). Trimming cost V 0 bases and J 6 bases; bases outside gene matches: 20. The length of the CDR3 is 20 residues. CDR3 in DNA: TGTGCCTGGAGTGTACGTCGGCCCCTTTGGCTAGCGGGAGTAGGCAATGAGCAGTTCTTC. It encodes CAWSVRRPLWLAGVGNEQFF.